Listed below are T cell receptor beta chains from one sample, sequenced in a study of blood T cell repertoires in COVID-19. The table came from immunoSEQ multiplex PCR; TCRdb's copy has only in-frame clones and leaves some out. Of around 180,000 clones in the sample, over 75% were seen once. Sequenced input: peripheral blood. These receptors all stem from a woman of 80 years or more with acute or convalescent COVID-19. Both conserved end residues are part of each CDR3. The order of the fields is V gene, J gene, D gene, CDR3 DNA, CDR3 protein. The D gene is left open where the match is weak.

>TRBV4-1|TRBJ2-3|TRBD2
TGCGCCAGCAGCCAAGAGACGAGCGGGAGGGCCGGAGATACGCAGTATTTT
CASSQETSGRAGDTQYF
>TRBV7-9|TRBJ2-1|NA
TGTGCCAGCAGCTTCGGGGAGAGGAGCTCCTACAATGAGCAGTTCTTC
CASSFGERSSYNEQFF
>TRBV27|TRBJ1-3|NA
TGTGCCAGCAGTTTCAGGTCTGGAAACACCATATATTTT
CASSFRSGNTIYF
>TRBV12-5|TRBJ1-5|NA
TGTGCTAGTGGACCCGGGGCAGGGGAGGGACAGCCCCAGCATTTT
CASGPGAGEGQPQHF
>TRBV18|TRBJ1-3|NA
TGTGCCAGCTCACCGGGCAGGTCTGGAAACACCATATATTTT
CASSPGRSGNTIYF
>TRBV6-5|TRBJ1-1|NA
TGTGCCAGCCTGGACAGATATAACACTGAAGCTTTCTTT
CASLDRYNTEAFF
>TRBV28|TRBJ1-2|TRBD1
TGTGCCAGCAGTTTACAGGGGGCGGGAGGCTACACCTTC
CASSLQGAGGYTF
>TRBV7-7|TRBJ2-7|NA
TGTGCCAGCAGCCCCCGAACAGATAGCTCCTACGAGCAGTACTTC
CASSPRTDSSYEQYF
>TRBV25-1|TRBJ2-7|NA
TGTGCCAGCAGTGCATCCTACGAGCAGTACTTC
CASSASYEQYF
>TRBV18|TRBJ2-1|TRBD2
TGTGCCAGCTCACCGGCTAGCGGAGGATACAATGAGCAGTTCTTC
CASSPASGGYNEQFF